The 14 T cell receptor beta chains below were found in one sample sequenced in a study of blood T cell repertoires in COVID-19. The protocol was immunoSEQ multiplex PCR, while the TCRdb copy is restricted to in-frame clones and leaves out a portion. The data contain some 110,000 clones, 90% of them singletons. The sample consisted of peripheral blood. The receptor source for this set is a human donor with active COVID-19. The donor label of this sample is uncertain.

This clone has only a few counts. CDR3 sequence (DNA): TGTGCCAGCAGTCAGAGGGTGAACTATGGCTACACCTTC. Translating it yields CASSQRVNYGYTF. The chain is built from TRBV6-2 or TRBV6-3 and TRBJ1-2; D uncertain. The CDR3 consists of 13 residues. V was pared by 5 bases and J by 2 bases, with 9 bases between. Germline assignment: CDR1 MNHEY and CDR2 SVGEGT.

The chain links TRBV7-2 to TRBJ2-2, with 14 bases lining up with TRBD2. Germline V lookup: CDR1 SGHTA, CDR2 FQGNSA. V shed 4 bases and J 5 bases; nucleotides not matched to a gene: 6. This CDR3 contains 17 residues. CDR3 nucleotide sequence: TGTGCCAGCAGCTCACCCGGACTAGCGGGGGGTACCGGGGAGCTGTTTTTT. Encoded protein: CASSSPGLAGGTGELFF. The full variable domain, rest sourced from reference TRBV7-2 and TRBJ2-2, is GAGVSQSPSNKVTEKGKDVELRCDPISGHTALYWYRQSLGQGLEFLIYFQGNSAPDKSGLPSDRFSAERTGGSVSTLTIQRTQQEDSAVYLCASSSPGLAGGTGELFFGEGSRLTVL.

This clone was found once. This chain uses TRBV5-3 with TRBJ1-5; 7 positions agree with TRBD1. TRBV5-3 is an ORF for which the function is uncertain. J was trimmed by 5 bases and V by 0 bases; bases with no gene match: 8. The CDR3 spans 16 residues. CDR3 protein: CARSLAPDRNYQPQHF. The CDR3 DNA sequence: TGTGCCAGAAGCTTGGCCCCGGACAGGAATTATCAGCCCCAGCATTTT.

The gene calls are TRBV25-1 and TRBJ1-2; 8 bases line up with TRBD1. With 0 bases clipped from V and 6 bases from J, the junction kept 9 bases outside the gene matches. Germline-derived CDR1 and CDR2 are MGHDK and SYGVNS. The CDR3 totals 16 residues. The CDR3 DNA sequence: TGTGCCAGCAGTGAATATACCTGGGACAGGAGGGATGGCTACACCTTC. Translated, it gives CASSEYTWDRRDGYTF.

This chain links TRBV7-6 with TRBJ1-1; perhaps TRBD1 as D (5 bases). The germline V gene encodes CDR1 SGHVS and CDR2 FNYEAQ. V gave up 3 bases and J gave up 0 bases, with 14 bases separating them. The CDR3 consists of 16 residues. Written as DNA, the CDR3 is TGTGCCAGCAGCTTGGATGGCGACAGCATGAACACTGAAGCTTTCTTT. Translation gives CASSLDGDSMNTEAFF.

The chain recombines TRBV11-2 with TRBJ2-3; D not certain. V was clipped by 0 bases and J by 1 base, with 5 bases between them. This CDR3 has 14 amino acids. Germline CDR1 is SGHAT and CDR2 is FQNNGV. CDR3 DNA sequence: TGTGCCAGCAGCTTAGATCCGGGCACAGATACGCAGTATTTT. Translation gives CASSLDPGTDTQYF.

The chain combines TRBV14 with TRBJ2-1, with D maybe TRBD2 (7 bases). With 4 bases removed from V and 10 bases from J, the gap between germline ends came to 23 bases. CDR3 length equals 16 residues. Germline CDR1 SGHDN, CDR2 FVKESK. CDR3 sequence: CASSPVGGGPGLEQFF. The DNA for the CDR3 is TGTGCCAGCAGCCCTGTAGGGGGGGGGCCCGGTCTCGAGCAGTTCTTC.

This clone was found a few times. V is TRBV12-3 or TRBV12-4 and J is TRBJ1-2; 7 positions match TRBD1. V trimming: 8 bases; J trimming: 0 bases; junction bases outside the gene matches: 3. CDR3 length: 13 residues. The CDR3 loop reads CASGTDANYGYTF. CDR3 bases: TGTGCCAGCGGGACAGATGCTAACTATGGCTACACCTTC.

This chain links TRBV7-2 with TRBJ2-1; the match to TRBD2 covers 8 bases. Losses at the gene ends were 2 bases for V and 9 bases for J; bases not matched to a gene: 12. CDR3 length: 16 amino acids. Germline loops: CDR1 SGHTA, CDR2 FQGNSA. Here the CDR3 DNA reads TGTGCCAGCAGCTTAAGTCCCAGCCCGCGGGGGGCTGAGCAGTTCTTC. Its translation: CASSLSPSPRGAEQFF.

This clone was seen a single time. V usage is TRBV13 and J usage is TRBJ1-3; 10 bases are shared with TRBD1. Germline values: CDR1 PRHDT, CDR2 FYEKMQ (reference sequence). This CDR3 is 15 amino acids long. The trim removed 5 bases at V and 7 bases at J, leaving 8 bases unmatched. The CDR3 loop reads CASSPNVGQGNTIYF. The CDR3, as DNA: TGTGCCAGCAGCCCAAACGTGGGACAGGGGAACACCATATATTTT. The variable domain in full, with the rest retrieved from reference TRBV13 and TRBJ1-3, is AAGVIQSPRHLIKEKRETATLKCYPIPRHDTVYWYQQGPGQDPQFLISFYEKMQSDKGSIPDRFSAQQFSDYHSELNMSSLELGDSALYFCASSPNVGQGNTIYFGEGSWLTVV.

V and J are TRBV9 and TRBJ2-3, with TRBD1 identical over 11 bases. Trimming took 2 bases from V and 3 from J; bases not matched to a gene: 5. Germline-derived CDR1 and CDR2 are SGDLS and YYNGEE. This CDR3 comprises 16 residues. The CDR3 sequence: CASSVPGTGGTDTQYF. The CDR3 coding sequence is TGTGCCAGCAGCGTCCCCGGGACAGGGGGAACAGATACGCAGTATTTT.

This chain links TRBV5-1 with TRBJ2-3; D ambiguous. V lost 1 base, J lost 3 bases, and 3 bases lay in between. Per the germline V gene, CDR1 is SGHRS and CDR2 is YFSETQ. The CDR3 extends over 12 amino acids. The CDR3 nucleotides read TGCGCCAGCAGCTTGACTACAGATACGCAGTATTTT. Translation gives CASSLTTDTQYF.

The rearrangement joins TRBV7-3 to TRBJ2-7, with TRBD2 identical over 14 bases. Trimming took 5 bases from V and 6 from J; bases not matched to a gene: 3. From germline, CDR1 is SGHTA and CDR2 FQGTGA. The CDR3 runs 14 residues. The CDR3, as DNA: TGTGCCAGCAGCGACGGACTAGCGGGGGGCGAGCAGTACTTC. Its protein product is CASSDGLAGGEQYF.

The V gene is TRBV18, the J gene TRBJ1-6; 7 bases match TRBD1. The J segment lost 5 bases and the V segment lost 10 bases, leaving 11 bases of the junction unmatched. The germline V gene encodes CDR1 KGHSH and CDR2 LQKENI. The CDR3 has 15 residues. CDR3 nucleotides: TGTGCCACCCAGACCAGGACAGGAAATAATTCACCCCTCCACTTT. Protein product: CATQTRTGNNSPLHF. The entire variable domain, with the rest obtained from reference TRBV18 and TRBJ1-6, is as follows: NAGVMQNPRHLVRRRGQEARLRCSPMKGHSHVYWYRQLPEEGLKFMVYLQKENIIDESGMPKERFSAEFPKEGPSILRIQQVVRGDSAAYFCATQTRTGNNSPLHFGNGTRLTVT.